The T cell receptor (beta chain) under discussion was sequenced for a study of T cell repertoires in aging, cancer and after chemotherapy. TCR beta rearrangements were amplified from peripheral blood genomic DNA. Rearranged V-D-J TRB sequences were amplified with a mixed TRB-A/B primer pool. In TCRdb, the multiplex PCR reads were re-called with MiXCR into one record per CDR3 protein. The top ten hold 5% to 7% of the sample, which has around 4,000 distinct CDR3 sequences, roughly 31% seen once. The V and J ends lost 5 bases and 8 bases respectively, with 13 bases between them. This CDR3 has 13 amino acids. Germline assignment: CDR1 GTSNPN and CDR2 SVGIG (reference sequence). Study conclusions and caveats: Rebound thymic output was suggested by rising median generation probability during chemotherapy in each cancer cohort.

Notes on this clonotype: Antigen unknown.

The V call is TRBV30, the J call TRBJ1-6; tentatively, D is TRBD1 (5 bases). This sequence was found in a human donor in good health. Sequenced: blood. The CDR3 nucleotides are TGTGCCTGGTGTGGGGGGGTGGATTCACCCCTCCACTTT. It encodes CAWCGGVDSPLHF.